This T cell receptor beta chain is from a study of blood T cell repertoires in COVID-19. In the study overall: Material from acute and convalescent COVID-19 was sourced from the United States, Italy and Spain. Sources were T cells, B-cell-depleted T cells, or PBMCs; the material itself was cDNA or gDNA.

The CDR3 is 14 residues long. Looked up from germline, CDR1 is MDHEN and CDR2 is SYDVKM. J was trimmed by 1 base and V by 5 bases; bases with no gene match: 1. Original analysis: The authors estimated nucleated cell counts from reference gene primer amplification. TCRdb's table, derived via immunoSEQ multiplex PCR, lists solely in-frame clones and lacks some. V and J calls and clone size come straight from that table; D and trimming were deduced from the DNA. This sample has about 88,000 clones, with approximately 81% found just once. The source material was peripheral blood. This chain joins TRBV28 and TRBJ1-4; 7 bases line up with TRBD1. The sequence derives from an older woman with acute or convalescent COVID-19. CDR3 coding DNA: TGTGCCAGCAGTCGACAGGGAACTAATGAAAAACTGTTTTTT. This encodes CASSRQGTNEKLFF.